The 17 T cell receptor beta chains below were found in one sample sequenced in a study of blood T cell repertoires in COVID-19. The repertoire was sequenced with immunoSEQ multiplex PCR; TCRdb's copy has only in-frame clones and lacks some. The sample carries fewer than 350,000 clones, 90% recorded once. Material for sequencing was PBMCs or T cells enriched from blood (not recorded which). These receptors were taken from a woman between 18 and 29 years old with acute COVID-19.

The chain couples TRBV4-3 to TRBJ2-1; D is unresolved. Trimming stripped 1 base from V and 0 bases from J, with 13 bases between. CDR1 LGHNA and CDR2 YSLEER come from the germline V gene. The CDR3 extends over 17 amino acids. The CDR3 DNA reads as TGCGCCAGCAGCCAAGGTCACCAGGCGAGCTCCTACAATGAGCAGTTCTTC. Its protein product is CASSQGHQASSYNEQFF.

The CDR3 DNA sequence: TGTGCCAGCAGCTCATCTAGCGGGAGGGCTAACTCCTACGAGCAGTACTTC. Its protein is CASSSSSGRANSYEQYF. This rearrangement joins TRBV11-2 to TRBJ2-7, with TRBD2 matching over 12 bases. The CDR3 extends over 17 amino acids. The V gene's germline CDR1 is SGHAT and CDR2 FQNNGV. V dropped 4 bases and J dropped 0; count of bases not matched to a gene: 7.

The rearrangement uses TRBV7-8 and TRBJ1-1; no clear D. The germline gives CDR1 SGHVS, CDR2 FQNEAQ. Trimming took off 1 base at V and 0 bases at J, with 9 bases between the two ends. There are 15 residues in the CDR3. As DNA, the CDR3 is TGTGCCAGCAGCTTAGGCGGTGAAATGAACACTGAAGCTTTCTTT. Translating gives CASSLGGEMNTEAFF. The full variable domain, completed using reference TRBV7-8 and TRBJ1-1, is GAGVSQSPRYKVAKRGQDVALRCDPISGHVSLFWYQQALGQGPEFLTYFQNEAQLDKSGLPSDRFFAERPEGSVSTLKIQRTQQEDSAVYLCASSLGGEMNTEAFFGQGTRLTVV.

The chain employs TRBV11-3 and TRBJ2-1, with 8 bases aligning to TRBD2. This CDR3 has 13 amino acids. Trimming cost V 3 bases and J 9 bases; bases outside gene matches: 4. CDR1 SGHNT and CDR2 YENEEA come from the germline V gene. The CDR3 loop reads CASSFSGSTEQFF. The CDR3 DNA reads TGTGCCAGCAGCTTCAGCGGGAGTACTGAGCAGTTCTTC.

This clone was seen a handful of times. The rearrangement joins TRBV6-5 to TRBJ2-7; D gene ambiguous. Per the germline V gene, CDR1 is MNHEY and CDR2 is SVGAGI. V lost 4 bases and J lost 3, with 13 bases in between. This CDR3 contains 14 residues. Here the CDR3 DNA reads TGTGCCAGCAGTTTCAGAGGCGGAGACTACGAGCAGTACTTC. This sequence encodes CASSFRGGDYEQYF.

CDR3 loop: CAWSPRGAGGSNQPQHF. CDR3 nucleotides: TGTGCCTGGAGTCCCCGGGGCGCGGGAGGTAGCAATCAGCCCCAGCATTTT. J is TRBJ1-5 and V is TRBV30; D is perhaps TRBD1 (5 bases). V was cut by 2 bases and J by 0 bases, with 17 bases left in between. From germline, CDR1 is GTSNPN and CDR2 SVGIG (reference sequence). This CDR3 is built from 17 residues.

The chain is built from TRBV6-4 and TRBJ2-1; 7 bases agree with TRBD2. The ends lost 4 bases at V and 9 bases at J; junction bases unmatched: 12. Germline CDR1 MRHNA, CDR2 SNTAGT. This CDR3 is 15 amino acids long. DNA for the CDR3: TGTGCCAGCAGTGCGGCGGGAGCCCCCGAGGGTGAGCAGTTCTTC. Translating gives CASSAAGAPEGEQFF.

This chain connects TRBV15 to TRBJ2-7, with D possibly TRBD1 on 6 matching bases. The CDR3 runs 15 residues. Germline CDR1 reads LNHNV; CDR2 reads YYDKDF (reference sequence). V lost 0 bases and J 0 bases, leaving 9 bases between the germline ends. CDR3 coding DNA: TGTGCCACCAGCAGAGATTGGGACACCTCCTACGAGCAGTACTTC. Protein sequence: CATSRDWDTSYEQYF.

The chain uses TRBV6-5 and TRBJ1-6, with 8 positions matching TRBD1. Trimming cost V 0 bases and J 8 bases; bases outside gene matches: 3. Germline CDR1 and CDR2: MNHEY and SVGAGI. The CDR3 totals 15 residues. CDR3 region: CASSYSGTGDSPLHF. CDR3 coding DNA: TGTGCCAGCAGTTACTCCGGGACAGGAGATTCACCCCTCCACTTT.

The chain recombines TRBV27 with TRBJ1-1; D may be TRBD1 (5 bases). V was pared by 4 bases and J by 6 bases, with 15 bases between. The CDR3 length is 14 residues. The germline V gene has CDR1 MNHEY and CDR2 SMNVEV (reference sequence). CDR3 region: CASSYTGRDSEAFF. The CDR3 DNA is TGTGCCAGCAGTTATACGGGGCGGGATTCTGAAGCTTTCTTT.

V usage is TRBV6-5 and J usage is TRBJ2-5; 8 bases align to TRBD2. This CDR3 contains 14 residues. V dropped 8 bases and J dropped 5; count of bases not matched to a gene: 10. CDR1 is MNHEY and CDR2 is SVGAGI in the germline V gene. CDR3 bases: TGTGCCAGCCCCGGGGGGGGTGGGTACGAGACCCAGTACTTC. Protein sequence: CASPGGGGYETQYF.

This rearrangement joins TRBV27 to TRBJ1-1, with D possibly matching TRBD1 (6 bases). From germline, CDR1 is MNHEY and CDR2 SMNVEV (reference sequence). The CDR3 contains 15 residues. The V and J ends lost 0 bases and 10 bases respectively, with 18 bases between them. The CDR3 loop reads CASSLSIRGKHRAFF. The CDR3 DNA reads as TGTGCCAGCAGTTTATCGATAAGGGGGAAGCATCGAGCTTTCTTT.

This clone was seen just once. The chain combines TRBV3-1 (or the pseudogene TRBV3-2) with TRBJ2-1; 14 bases map to TRBD2. V was clipped by 4 bases and J by 6 bases; unmatched bases: 2. The germline V gene has CDR1 LGHDT and CDR2 YNNKEL (reference sequence). This CDR3 contains 15 residues. Written as DNA, the CDR3 is TGTGCCAGCAGCCGCGGGACTAGCGGGAGCAATGAGCAGTTCTTC. This translates into CASSRGTSGSNEQFF.

The rearrangement links TRBV3-1 (or the pseudogene TRBV3-2) to TRBJ1-3; D gene ambiguous. V lost 2 bases to trimming and J lost 0 bases, with 11 bases between them. Germline CDR1 is LGHDT and CDR2 is YNNKEL (reference sequence). CDR3 length equals 16 residues. The CDR3 DNA sequence: TGTGCCAGCAGCCAATCTAAGGACTTCTCTGGAAACACCATATATTTT. As protein: CASSQSKDFSGNTIYF.

V is TRBV11-2 and J is TRBJ2-1; 9 nucleotides agree with TRBD2. CDR3 length: 15 amino acids. The germline V gene encodes CDR1 SGHAT and CDR2 FQNNGV. V lost 2 bases, J lost 4 bases, and 3 bases stayed unmatched. CDR3 protein: CASSLRLAEYNEQFF. CDR3 DNA sequence: TGTGCCAGCAGCTTAAGACTAGCGGAGTACAATGAGCAGTTCTTC.

The chain carries TRBV4-2 and TRBJ1-6, with D maybe TRBD1 (6 bases). V was cut by 4 bases and J by 4 bases, with 11 bases left in between. This CDR3 spans 15 amino acids. The V gene's germline CDR1 is LGHNA and CDR2 YNFKEQ. For the CDR3, the DNA is TGTGCCAGCAGCCCCGGGACATTATATAATTCACCCCTCCACTTT. Translating it yields CASSPGTLYNSPLHF.

This chain joins TRBV6-6 and TRBJ2-7, with 7 bases lining up with TRBD2. The CDR3 consists of 13 residues. V lost 7 bases, J lost 3 bases, and 6 bases stayed unmatched. Germline V gene data show CDR1 as MNHNY and CDR2 as SVGAGI (reference sequence). The CDR3 here is CASTRASGYEQYF. The CDR3 DNA reads as TGTGCCAGCACGAGGGCTAGCGGCTACGAGCAGTACTTC.